The T cell receptor (beta chain) described here comes from a study of blood T cell repertoires in COVID-19. About the research overall: Donors in the United States, Italy and Spain gave samples during acute or convalescent COVID-19. T cells, B-cell-depleted T cells, or PBMCs supplied cDNA or gDNA.

TCRdb's copy holds only in-frame clones and misses some; the assay was immunoSEQ multiplex PCR. Here the sample spans 410,000 or so clones, around 89% being singletons. One Seattle source followed patients from active infection through their disease course. This clone has only one observation. This clonotype was sampled from a woman aged 35 to 49 with COVID-19, enrolled during active disease. The sequencing sample was made of peripheral blood.

This chain's CDR3 is CARSTGPHGGGYTF. CDR3 in DNA: TGTGCCAGAAGCACAGGTCCCCACGGCGGTGGCTACACCTTC. The chain recombines TRBV5-3 with TRBJ1-2, with D perhaps matching TRBD1 (5 bases). TRBV5-3 is identified as an open reading frame with a role that is uncertain. This CDR3 has 14 residues. V was shortened by 4 bases and J by 7 bases, with 17 bases between the two germline ends.